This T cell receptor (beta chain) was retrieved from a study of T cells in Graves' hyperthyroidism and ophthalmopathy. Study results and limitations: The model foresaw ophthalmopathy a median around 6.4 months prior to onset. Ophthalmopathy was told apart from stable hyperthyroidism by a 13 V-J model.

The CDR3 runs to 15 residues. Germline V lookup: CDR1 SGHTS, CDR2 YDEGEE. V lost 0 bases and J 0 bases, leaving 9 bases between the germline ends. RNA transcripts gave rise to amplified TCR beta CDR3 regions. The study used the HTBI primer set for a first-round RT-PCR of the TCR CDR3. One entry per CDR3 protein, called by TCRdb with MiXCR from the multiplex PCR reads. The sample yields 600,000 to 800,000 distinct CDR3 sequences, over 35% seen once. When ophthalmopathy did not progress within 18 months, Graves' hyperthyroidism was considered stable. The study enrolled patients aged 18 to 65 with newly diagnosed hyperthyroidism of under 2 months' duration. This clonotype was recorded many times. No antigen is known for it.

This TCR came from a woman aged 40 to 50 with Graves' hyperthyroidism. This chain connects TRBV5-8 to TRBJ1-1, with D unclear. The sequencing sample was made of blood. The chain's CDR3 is CASSLDGSVNTEAFF. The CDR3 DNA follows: TGTGCCAGCAGCTTGGACGGCTCAGTGAACACTGAAGCTTTCTTT.